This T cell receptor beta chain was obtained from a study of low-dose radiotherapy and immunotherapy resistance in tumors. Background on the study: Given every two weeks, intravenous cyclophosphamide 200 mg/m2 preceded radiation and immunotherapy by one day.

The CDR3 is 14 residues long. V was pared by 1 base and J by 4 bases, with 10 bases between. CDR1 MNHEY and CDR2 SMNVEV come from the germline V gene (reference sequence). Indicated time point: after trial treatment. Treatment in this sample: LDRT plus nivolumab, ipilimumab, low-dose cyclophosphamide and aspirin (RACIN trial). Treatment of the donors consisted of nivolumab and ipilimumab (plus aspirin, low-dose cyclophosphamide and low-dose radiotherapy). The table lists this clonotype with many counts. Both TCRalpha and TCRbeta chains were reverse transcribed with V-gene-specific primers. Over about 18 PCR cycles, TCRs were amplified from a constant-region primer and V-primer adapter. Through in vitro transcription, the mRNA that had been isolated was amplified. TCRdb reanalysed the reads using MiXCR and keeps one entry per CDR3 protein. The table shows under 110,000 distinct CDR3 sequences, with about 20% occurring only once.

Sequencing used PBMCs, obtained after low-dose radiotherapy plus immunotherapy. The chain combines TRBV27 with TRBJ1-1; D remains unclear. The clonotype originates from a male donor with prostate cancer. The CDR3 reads CASSLWREGTEAFF. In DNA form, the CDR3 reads TGTGCCAGCAGTTTATGGCGAGAGGGCACTGAAGCTTTCTTT.